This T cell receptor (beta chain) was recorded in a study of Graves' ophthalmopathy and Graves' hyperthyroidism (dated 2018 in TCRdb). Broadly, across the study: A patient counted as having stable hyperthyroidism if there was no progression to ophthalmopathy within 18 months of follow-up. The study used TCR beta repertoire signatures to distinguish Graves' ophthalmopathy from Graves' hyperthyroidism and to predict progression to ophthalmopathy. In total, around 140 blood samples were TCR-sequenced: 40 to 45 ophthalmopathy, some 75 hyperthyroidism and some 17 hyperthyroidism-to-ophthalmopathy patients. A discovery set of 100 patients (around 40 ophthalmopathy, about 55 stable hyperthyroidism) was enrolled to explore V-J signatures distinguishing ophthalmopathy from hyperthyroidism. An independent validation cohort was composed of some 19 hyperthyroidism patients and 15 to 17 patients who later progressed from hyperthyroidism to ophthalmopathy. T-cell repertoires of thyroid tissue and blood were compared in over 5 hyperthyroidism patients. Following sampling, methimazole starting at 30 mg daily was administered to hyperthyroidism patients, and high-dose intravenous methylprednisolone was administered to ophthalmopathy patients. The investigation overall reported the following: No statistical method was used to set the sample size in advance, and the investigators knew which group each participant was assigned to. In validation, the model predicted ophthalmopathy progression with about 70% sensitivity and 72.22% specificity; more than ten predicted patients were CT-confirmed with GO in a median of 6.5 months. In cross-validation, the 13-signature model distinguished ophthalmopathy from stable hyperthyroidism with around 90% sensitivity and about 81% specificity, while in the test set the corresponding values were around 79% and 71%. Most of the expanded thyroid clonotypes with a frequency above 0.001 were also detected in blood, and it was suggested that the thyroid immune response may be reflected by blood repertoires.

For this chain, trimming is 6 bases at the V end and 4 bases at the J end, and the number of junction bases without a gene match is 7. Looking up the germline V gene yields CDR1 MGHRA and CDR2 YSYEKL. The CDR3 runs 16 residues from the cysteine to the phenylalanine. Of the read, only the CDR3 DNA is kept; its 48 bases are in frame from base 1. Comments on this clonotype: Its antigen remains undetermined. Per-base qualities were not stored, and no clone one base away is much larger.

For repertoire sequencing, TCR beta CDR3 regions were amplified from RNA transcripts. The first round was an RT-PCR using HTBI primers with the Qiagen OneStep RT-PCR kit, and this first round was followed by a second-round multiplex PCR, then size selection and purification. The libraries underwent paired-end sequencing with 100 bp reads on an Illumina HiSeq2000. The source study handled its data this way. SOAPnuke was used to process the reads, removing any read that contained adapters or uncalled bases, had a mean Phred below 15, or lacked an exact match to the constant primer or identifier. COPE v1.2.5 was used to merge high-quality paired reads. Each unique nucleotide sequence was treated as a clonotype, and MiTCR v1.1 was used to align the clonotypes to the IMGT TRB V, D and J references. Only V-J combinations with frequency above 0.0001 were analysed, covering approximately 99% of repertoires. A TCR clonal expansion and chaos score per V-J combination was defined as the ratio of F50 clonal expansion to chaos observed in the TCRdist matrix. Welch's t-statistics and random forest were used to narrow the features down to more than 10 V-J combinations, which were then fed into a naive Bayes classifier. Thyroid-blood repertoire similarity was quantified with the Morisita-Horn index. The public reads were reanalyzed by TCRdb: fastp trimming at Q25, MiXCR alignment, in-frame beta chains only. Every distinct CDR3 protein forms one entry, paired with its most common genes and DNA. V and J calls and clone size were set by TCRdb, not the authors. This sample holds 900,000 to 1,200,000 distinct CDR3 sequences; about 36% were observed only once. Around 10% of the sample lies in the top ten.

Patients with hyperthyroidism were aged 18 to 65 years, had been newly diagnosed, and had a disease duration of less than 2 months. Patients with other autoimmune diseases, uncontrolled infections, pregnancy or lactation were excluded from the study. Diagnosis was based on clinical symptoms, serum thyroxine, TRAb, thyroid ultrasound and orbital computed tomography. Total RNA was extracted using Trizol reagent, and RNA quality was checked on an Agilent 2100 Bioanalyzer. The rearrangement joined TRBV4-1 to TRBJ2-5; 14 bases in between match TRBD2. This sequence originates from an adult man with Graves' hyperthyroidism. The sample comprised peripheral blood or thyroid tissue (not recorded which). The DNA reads TGCGCCAGCAGGGAAGGGACTAGCGGGGGATCAGAGACCCAGTACTTC. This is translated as CASREGTSGGSETQYF.